This record concerns one T cell receptor beta chain sequence. These data are taken from a study of control samples from healthy donors and cancer patients. TCRdb's table, derived via immunoSEQ multiplex PCR, lists solely in-frame clones and lacks some. The sample lists about 55,000 clones, approximately 88% occurring once. Germline-derived CDR1 and CDR2 are SGHDN and FVKESK. V shed 4 bases and J 4 bases; nucleotides not matched to a gene: 9. This CDR3 region has 15 residues. The sample comprised blood. The chain is built from TRBV14 and TRBJ1-2, with 7 bases matching TRBD1. The sequence derives from a man aged 50 to 60 in good health. The CDR3 protein is CASSPGTAGGYGYTF. As DNA, the CDR3 is TGTGCCAGCAGCCCTGGGACAGCCGGAGGCTATGGCTACACCTTC.